This T cell receptor beta chain was recorded in a study of T cells after yellow fever vaccination. Study-wide context: Preparing low-cell-number fractions relied on SMART-Seq v4 Ultra Low Input.

V lost 5 bases and J lost 0, with 23 bases in between. Germline CDR1 and CDR2: SGHTA and FQGNSA. The CDR3 consists of 20 residues. TCRdb recomputed calls from the 5' RACE reads with MiXCR, one row per CDR3 protein. The sample records under 200,000 distinct CDR3 sequences, 11% being singletons. This chain joins TRBV7-2 and TRBJ2-6, with a weak D call TRBD1 (5 bases). The source was CD8+ T cells sorted from PBMCs, collected 15 days after the yellow fever booster vaccination. This sequence originates from a man younger than 35 who received the YFV17D yellow fever vaccine. The CDR3 sequence is CASSVDSSWPRFSGANVLTF. CDR3 nucleotide sequence: TGTGCCAGCAGCGTAGACAGCTCGTGGCCCCGATTCTCTGGGGCCAACGTCCTGACTTTC.